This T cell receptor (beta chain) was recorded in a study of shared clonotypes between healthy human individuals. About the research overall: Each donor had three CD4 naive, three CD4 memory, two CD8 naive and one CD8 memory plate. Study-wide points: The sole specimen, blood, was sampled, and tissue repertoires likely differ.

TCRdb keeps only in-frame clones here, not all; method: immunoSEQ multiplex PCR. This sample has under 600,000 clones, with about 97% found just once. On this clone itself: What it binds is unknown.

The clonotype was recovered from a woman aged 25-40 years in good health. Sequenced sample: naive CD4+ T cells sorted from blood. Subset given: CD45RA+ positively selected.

Here the CDR3 DNA reads TGCGCCAGCAGCCCCTACGGACTAGCCTACGAGCAGTACTTC. Amino acid sequence: CASSPYGLAYEQYF. This chain connects TRBV5-1 to TRBJ2-7, with 7 positions matching TRBD2. Germline CDR1 reads SGHRS; CDR2 reads YFSETQ. CDR3 length: 14 residues. V lost 4 bases and J lost 2; bases outside the gene matches: 6.